A single sample is the source of the 17 T cell receptor beta chains below, sequenced in a study of post-analysis software for immune sequencing data. Prepared TCR beta cDNA libraries contained unique molecular identifiers. TCRdb reprocessed the PCR reads with MiXCR, giving one entry per CDR3 protein. The table has under 200,000 distinct CDR3 sequences, about 36% seen once. Material: blood, obtained after autologous hematopoietic stem cell transplantation. These receptors were obtained from a girl aged 5-17 years with multiple sclerosis.

The CDR3 loop reads CASSLGTDRGRQPQHF. The CDR3 region has the DNA TGTGCCAGCAGCTTAGGGACCGACAGGGGGCGACAGCCCCAGCATTTT. This chain uses TRBV7-2 with TRBJ1-5, with 10 bases matching TRBD1. Germline CDR1 reads SGHTA; CDR2 reads FQGNSA. CDR3 length: 16 residues. With V trimmed by 1 base and J by 7 bases, 7 bases remained unmatched.

This clonotype was seen repeatedly, ten times or more. The genes are TRBV29-1 and TRBJ2-5; 8 bases fit TRBD1. With the DNA end fitting TRBJ2-7 better, the J assignment may be wrong. Per the germline V gene, CDR1 is SQVTM and CDR2 is ANQGSEA. The CDR3 has 13 amino acids. The DNA of the CDR3 is TGCAGCGTTGACAGGACAGGGCGGGGCGAGCAGTACTTC. It yields the protein CSVDRTGRGEQYF.

This clonotype was recorded a few times. The chain is built from TRBV24-1 and TRBJ2-1; TRBD2 matches at 8 bases. The CDR3 has 18 residues. Germline V lookup: CDR1 KGHDR, CDR2 SFDVKD. V shed 0 bases, J shed 8 bases, and the junction held 14 bases outside the gene matches. For the CDR3, the DNA is TGTGCCACCAGTGATTTGCTAGACGGGGCGAGCGGGAGCCATGAGCAGTTCTTC. Translation: CATSDLLDGASGSHEQFF.

The chain combines TRBV29-1 with TRBJ1-2; D uncertain. The CDR3 loop spans 11 amino acids. Germline V gene sequence: CDR1 SQVTM, CDR2 ANQGSEA. The V and J ends lost 5 bases and 6 bases respectively, with 10 bases between them. The CDR3 sequence is CSVSWNHGYTF. CDR3 DNA sequence: TGCAGCGTTAGTTGGAACCATGGCTACACCTTC.

The chain uses TRBV27 and TRBJ2-3; 7 positions agree with TRBD1. This CDR3 spans 14 amino acids. The junction had 7 bases not matched to a gene; V was cut back by 4 bases and J by 6 bases. Per germline, CDR1 MNHEY and CDR2 SMNVEV (reference sequence). The CDR3, as DNA: TGTGCCAGCAGTTCCGGACAGGTCCAGGATACGCAGTATTTT. Its translation: CASSSGQVQDTQYF.

This clonotype occurred a few times. The chain has TRBV11-2 and TRBJ2-3; 10 nucleotides align to TRBD2. Germline lookup yields CDR1 SGHAT and CDR2 FQNNGV. V dropped 1 base and J dropped 4; count of bases not matched to a gene: 11. The CDR3 runs to 18 residues. The chain's CDR3 is CASSLGLGSGRAADTQYF. CDR3 DNA sequence: TGTGCCAGCAGCTTAGGGTTAGGCAGCGGGAGGGCCGCAGATACGCAGTATTTT. The full variable domain, rest sourced from reference TRBV11-2 and TRBJ2-3, is EAGVAQSPRYKIIEKRQSVAFWCNPISGHATLYWYQQILGQGPKLLIQFQNNGVVDDSQLPKDRFSAERLKGVDSTLKIQPAKLEDSAVYLCASSLGLGSGRAADTQYFGPGTRLTVL.

The chain is built from TRBV20-1 and TRBJ2-1; TRBD1 is a possible D gene (5 bases). The CDR3 totals 14 residues. Per the germline V gene, CDR1 is DFQATT and CDR2 is SNEGSKA (reference sequence). V gave up 6 bases and J gave up 4 bases, with 16 bases separating them. The CDR3: CSAPFAGRYNEQFF. In DNA, the CDR3 is TGCAGTGCACCGTTCGCAGGGCGATACAATGAGCAGTTCTTC.

This clonotype was seen a handful of times. The chain carries TRBV5-1 and TRBJ2-4; no definite D call. The length of the CDR3 is 15 residues. Per germline, CDR1 SGHRS and CDR2 YFSETQ. Trimming shortened V by 0 bases and J by 9 bases, and 16 bases separated the two germline ends. CDR3 DNA: TGCGCCAGCAGCTTGGTCGGTAGCCTGAGAGGCATTCAGTACTTC. Translation gives CASSLVGSLRGIQYF.

There are many counts of this clonotype. The rearrangement links TRBV1 to TRBJ2-5; the DNA was not used to check the table's D call, TRBD2. TRBV1 is shown as a pseudogene. The CDR3 extends over 13 amino acids. CDR3 loop: CTSGDLAEETQYF. In DNA, the CDR3 is TGCACCAGCGGAGATCTAGCGGAAGAGACCCAGTACTTC.

A few counts support this clonotype. The chain links TRBV10-3 to TRBJ2-7; 7 positions agree with TRBD1. The closer fit of TRBJ2-5 to the DNA end suggests the J call may be wrong. CDR3 length: 13 residues. The germline CDR1 and CDR2 sequences are ENHRY and SYGVKD. As DNA, the CDR3 is TGTGCCATCACCGGGACAGCCCCAGGGACCCAGTACTTC. This codes for CAITGTAPGTQYF.

The chain uses TRBV20-1 and TRBJ2-7; 9 nucleotides match TRBD1. The V segment lost 2 bases and the J segment 6 bases; nucleotides outside the gene matches: 8. This CDR3 comprises 14 residues. The V gene's germline CDR1 is DFQATT and CDR2 SNEGSKA (reference sequence). The chain's CDR3 is CSARRQGGRGEQYF. CDR3 in DNA: TGCAGTGCTAGAAGACAGGGGGGCCGAGGCGAGCAGTACTTC.

The chain couples TRBV27 to TRBJ2-7; possibly TRBD2 for D (7 bases). CDR1 MNHEY and CDR2 SMNVEV come from the germline V gene (reference sequence). The CDR3 runs 13 residues. Trimming removed 9 bases at V and 6 bases at J, with 18 bases between. The CDR3 region is CASAVGGAGEQYF. The DNA of the CDR3 is TGTGCCAGTGCGGTTGGGGGGGCCGGCGAGCAGTACTTC.

This sequence joins TRBV12-3 or TRBV12-4 and TRBJ2-7; 7 bases agree with TRBD2. This CDR3 has 14 residues. V trimming: 3 bases; J trimming: 3 bases; junction bases outside the gene matches: 5. CDR3 residues: CASSLRDYHYEQYF. As DNA, the CDR3 is TGTGCCAGCAGTTTGCGGGACTATCACTACGAGCAGTACTTC.

Worth noting for this clonotype: One end of the junction is discordant with germline, which a read error may explain. The chain recombines TRBV7-2 with TRBJ2-1; a weak D match, TRBD2 (6 bases). This CDR3 has 17 residues. Germline CDR1 and CDR2: SGHTA and FQGNSA. CDR3 nucleotide sequence: TGTGCTAGCAGCTTAGGTCCCCCGGGCTCGGGGGACAATGAGCAGTTCTTC. Its protein product is CASSLGPPGSGDNEQFF. Looking up the rest from reference TRBV7-2 and TRBJ2-1 gives the full variable domain: GAGVSQSPSNKVTEKGKDVELRCDPISGHTALYWYRQSLGQGLEFLIYFQGNSAPDKSGLPSDRFSAERTGGSVSTLTIQRTQQEDSAVYLCASSLGPPGSGDNEQFFGPGTRLTVL.

The genes are TRBV12-3 or TRBV12-4 and TRBJ2-1, with 14 bases identical to TRBD2. Trimming at V came to 3 bases and at J to 9 bases, leaving 7 bases not matched to a gene. The CDR3 has 16 amino acids. CDR3 bases: TGTGCCAGCAGTTTCTCGACTAGCGGGAGGGCCCGTGAGCAGTTCTTC. This encodes CASSFSTSGRAREQFF.

This clonotype has only a few counts. The chain recombines TRBV27 with TRBJ2-3; D may be TRBD1 (6 bases). Looked up from germline, CDR1 is MNHEY and CDR2 is SMNVEV (reference sequence). Between the trimmed V and J ends, which lost 11 bases and 3 bases, there was a span of 21 bases. The CDR3 contains 15 residues. CDR3 amino acids: CASKRARRGTDTQYF. The CDR3 nucleotides are TGTGCCTCAAAGAGGGCGAGAAGGGGGACAGATACGCAGTATTTT.

The chain combines TRBV6-4 with TRBJ2-7, with a tentative D call TRBD2 (6 bases). CDR1 and CDR2 (germline): MRHNA, SNTAGT. Trimming removed 0 bases from V and 3 bases from J, with 18 bases in between. CDR3 length: 17 amino acids. The CDR3: CASSDSYLRDDCYEQYF. As DNA, the CDR3 is TGTGCCAGCAGTGACTCGTATCTGCGGGACGATTGCTACGAGCAGTACTTC.